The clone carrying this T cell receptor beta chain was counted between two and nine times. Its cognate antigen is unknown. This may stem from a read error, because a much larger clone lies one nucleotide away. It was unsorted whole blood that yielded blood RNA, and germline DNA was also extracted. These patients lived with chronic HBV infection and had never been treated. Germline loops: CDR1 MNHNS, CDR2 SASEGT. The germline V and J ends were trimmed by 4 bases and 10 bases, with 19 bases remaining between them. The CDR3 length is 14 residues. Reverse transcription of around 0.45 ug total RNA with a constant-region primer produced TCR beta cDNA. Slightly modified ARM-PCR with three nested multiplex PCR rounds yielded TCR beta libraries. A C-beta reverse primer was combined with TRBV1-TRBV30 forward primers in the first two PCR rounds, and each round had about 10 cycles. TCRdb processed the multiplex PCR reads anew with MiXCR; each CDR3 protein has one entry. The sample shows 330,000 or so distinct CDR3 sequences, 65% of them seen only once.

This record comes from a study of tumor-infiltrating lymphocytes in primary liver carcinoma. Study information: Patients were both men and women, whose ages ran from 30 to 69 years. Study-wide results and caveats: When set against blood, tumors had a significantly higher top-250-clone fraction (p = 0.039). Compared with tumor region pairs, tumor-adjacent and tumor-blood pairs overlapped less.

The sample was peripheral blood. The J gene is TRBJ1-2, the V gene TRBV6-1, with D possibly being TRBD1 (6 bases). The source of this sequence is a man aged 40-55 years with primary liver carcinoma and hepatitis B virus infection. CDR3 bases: TGTGCCAGCAGTGCGACCCAGGGGATCCTCGACTACACCTTC. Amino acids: CASSATQGILDYTF.